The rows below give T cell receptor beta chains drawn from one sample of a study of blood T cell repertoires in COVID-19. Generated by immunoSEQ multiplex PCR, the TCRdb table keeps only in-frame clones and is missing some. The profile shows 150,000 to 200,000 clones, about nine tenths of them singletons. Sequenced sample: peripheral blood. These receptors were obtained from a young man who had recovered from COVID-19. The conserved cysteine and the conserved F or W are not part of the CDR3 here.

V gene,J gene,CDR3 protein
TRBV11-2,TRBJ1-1,ASSQGQYTEAF
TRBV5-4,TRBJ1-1,ASSEGRMTGITEAF
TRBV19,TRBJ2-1,ASKPWSANYNEQF
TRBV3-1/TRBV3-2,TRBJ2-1,ASSPPVGGRYNEQF
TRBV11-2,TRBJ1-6,ASSLDSSDNSPLH
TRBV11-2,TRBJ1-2,ASSVGTAPHYGYT
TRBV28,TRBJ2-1,ASSLGGGWISYNEQF
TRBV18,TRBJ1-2,ASSPPSSYGYT
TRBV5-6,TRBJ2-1,ASSYRSGSSYNEQF
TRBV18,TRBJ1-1,ASSPVAGAGTEAF
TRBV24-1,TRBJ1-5,ATSDGQGGYYSQH
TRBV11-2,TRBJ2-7,ASSFRGSYEQY
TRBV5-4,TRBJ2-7,ASSFRSYEQY
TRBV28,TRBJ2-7,ASRPPDRREY
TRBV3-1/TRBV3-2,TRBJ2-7,ASSQEGGQDLYEQY
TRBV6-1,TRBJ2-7,ASSETDWKY
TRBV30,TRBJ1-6,AWRGSGLNNSPLH
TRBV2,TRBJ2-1,ASGGQGVKSSYNEQF
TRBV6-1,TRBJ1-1,ASSDQVYTEAF
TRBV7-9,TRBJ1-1,ASSPGGVGTEAF
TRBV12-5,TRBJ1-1,ASGLGRNTEAF
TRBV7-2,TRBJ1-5,ASSPGWGQPQH
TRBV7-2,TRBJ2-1,ASSFGTGGYNEQF
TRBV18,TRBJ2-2,ASSRGEQGTGELF
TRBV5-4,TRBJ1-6,ASSSAGGGNSPLH
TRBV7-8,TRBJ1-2,ASSQDPGGYGYT
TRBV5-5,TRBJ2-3,ASSFGTSSSTDTQY
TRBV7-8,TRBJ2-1,ASSPREALF
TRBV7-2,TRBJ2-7,ASSPTGSYEQY
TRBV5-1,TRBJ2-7,ASSATSRRDEQY
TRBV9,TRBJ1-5,ASSVGQGINQPQH
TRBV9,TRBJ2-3,ASSVGGGGPSDTQY
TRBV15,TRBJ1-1,AAKTGGTEAF
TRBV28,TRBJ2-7,ASRRNRGTYEQY
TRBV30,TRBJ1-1,AWSRTDEAF
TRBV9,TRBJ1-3,ASSDDRGLLSGNTIY
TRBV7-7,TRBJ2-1,ASSLGLAGDNEQF
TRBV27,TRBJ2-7,ASSLSIRSREQY
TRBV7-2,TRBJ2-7,ASSRLTSGRSYEQY
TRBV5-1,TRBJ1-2,ASSLDTNYGYT
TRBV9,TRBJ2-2,ASSVDDWDTGELF
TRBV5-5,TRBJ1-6,ASSLGGESPLH
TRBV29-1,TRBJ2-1,SVEGGSEQF
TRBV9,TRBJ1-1,ASSSVPNTEAF
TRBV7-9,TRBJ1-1,ASSFSAASDTEAF
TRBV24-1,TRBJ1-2,ATSDGDRTYGYT
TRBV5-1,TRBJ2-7,ASSLGAGAGNEQY
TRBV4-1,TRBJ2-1,ASSQRLAGVHEQF
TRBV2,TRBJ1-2,ASSEHRNYGYT
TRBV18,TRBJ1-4,ASSPRRGNEKLF
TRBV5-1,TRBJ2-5,ASSQDGSQETQY
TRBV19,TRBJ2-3,ASSPRGLGLYTDTQY
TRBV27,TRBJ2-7,ASSFSGTGEYEQY
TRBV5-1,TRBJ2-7,ASSLGAGRDEQY
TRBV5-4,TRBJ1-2,ASSLAGRGGGYT